This is a list of T cell receptor beta chains from one sample in a study of naive and memory T cell subsets. TCRdb re-derived calls from the UMI-ligation and nested PCR reads in MiXCR, one entry per CDR3 protein. The repertoire includes under 150,000 distinct CDR3 sequences, about 20% of them detected once, and around 0.63% sits in the top ten. Source material: naive CD8+ T cells from blood. The receptors were sampled from a human donor in good health. Both conserved end residues are part of each CDR3. D genes are given only for firm matches. Clone sizes are given selectively: once, few, many, or a class where the clone is expanded.

D gene: .; CDR3 length: 14; V gene: TRBV7-2; J gene: TRBJ2-7; clone size: few; CDR3 protein: CASSFPGQSYEQYF; CDR3 DNA: TGTGCCAGCAGCTTCCCCGGACAGTCCTACGAGCAGTACTTC
D gene: .; CDR3 length: 13; V gene: TRBV7-9; J gene: TRBJ1-1; clone size: few; CDR3 protein: CASSLVLDSEAFF; CDR3 DNA: TGTGCCAGCAGCTTAGTGTTGGACAGTGAAGCTTTCTTT
D gene: .; CDR3 length: 16; V gene: TRBV7-2; J gene: TRBJ2-3; clone size: few; CDR3 protein: CASSLPRLTPTDTQYF; CDR3 DNA: TGTGCCAGCAGCTTACCCCGCCTGACCCCCACAGATACGCAGTATTTT
D gene: .; CDR3 length: 13; V gene: TRBV4-1; J gene: TRBJ2-7; clone size: few; CDR3 protein: CASSQQLYGEQYF; CDR3 DNA: TGCGCCAGCAGCCAACAGTTATACGGCGAGCAGTACTTC
D gene: TRBD1; CDR3 length: 14; V gene: TRBV20-1; J gene: TRBJ2-7; clone size: once; CDR3 protein: CSATGQGDIYEQYF; CDR3 DNA: TGCAGTGCCACGGGACAGGGGGATATTTACGAGCAGTACTTC
D gene: TRBD1; CDR3 length: 14; V gene: TRBV12-3/TRBV12-4; J gene: TRBJ2-7; clone size: .; CDR3 protein: CASSNWDRVGEQYF; CDR3 DNA: TGTGCCAGCAGTAACTGGGACAGGGTAGGAGAGCAGTACTTC
D gene: TRBD2; CDR3 length: 17; V gene: TRBV9; J gene: TRBJ2-4; clone size: few; CDR3 protein: CASSVSSGRAVGDIQYF; CDR3 DNA: TGTGCCAGCAGCGTATCAAGCGGGAGGGCCGTGGGTGACATTCAGTACTTC
D gene: .; CDR3 length: 13; V gene: TRBV11-2; J gene: TRBJ2-1; clone size: .; CDR3 protein: CASSLDDIQEQFF; CDR3 DNA: TGTGCCAGCAGCTTAGACGACATACAGGAGCAGTTCTTC
D gene: .; CDR3 length: 12; V gene: TRBV28; J gene: TRBJ1-3; clone size: .; CDR3 protein: CASRVYGNTIYF; CDR3 DNA: TGTGCCAGCAGGGTTTACGGAAACACCATATATTTT
D gene: .; CDR3 length: 14; V gene: TRBV28; J gene: TRBJ2-3; clone size: .; CDR3 protein: CASSLAGDTDTQYF; CDR3 DNA: TGTGCCAGCAGTTTAGCCGGGGACACAGATACGCAGTATTTT
D gene: .; CDR3 length: 16; V gene: TRBV6-1; J gene: TRBJ1-1; clone size: .; CDR3 protein: CASSEDGSLMGTEAFF; CDR3 DNA: TGTGCCAGCAGTGAAGACGGCAGCCTCATGGGCACTGAAGCTTTCTTT
D gene: TRBD2; CDR3 length: 18; V gene: TRBV28; J gene: TRBJ2-1; clone size: few; CDR3 protein: CASSSKQPSGGPINEQFF; CDR3 DNA: TGTGCCAGCAGTTCCAAACAGCCCTCGGGAGGACCCATCAATGAGCAGTTCTTC
D gene: .; CDR3 length: 20; V gene: TRBV12-3/TRBV12-4; J gene: TRBJ1-1; clone size: .; CDR3 protein: CASSFWVLEGGVTVNTEAFF; CDR3 DNA: TGTGCCAGCAGTTTCTGGGTGCTGGAGGGCGGCGTTACTGTGAACACTGAAGCTTTCTTT
D gene: .; CDR3 length: 16; V gene: TRBV7-6; J gene: TRBJ2-1; clone size: few; CDR3 protein: CASSLGGIYGINEQFF; CDR3 DNA: TGTGCCAGCAGCTTAGGCGGGATTTACGGAATCAATGAGCAGTTCTTC
D gene: .; CDR3 length: 14; V gene: TRBV20-1; J gene: TRBJ2-7; clone size: .; CDR3 protein: CSAGQTERSYEQYF; CDR3 DNA: TGCAGTGCTGGACAGACAGAGCGCTCCTACGAGCAGTACTTC
D gene: .; CDR3 length: 15; V gene: TRBV15; J gene: TRBJ2-1; clone size: .; CDR3 protein: CATSREGSSYNEQFF; CDR3 DNA: TGTGCCACCAGCAGAGAGGGGTCCTCCTACAATGAGCAGTTCTTC
D gene: TRBD2; CDR3 length: 17; V gene: TRBV5-8; J gene: TRBJ2-1; clone size: few; CDR3 protein: CASSLALRREDYNEQFF; CDR3 DNA: TGTGCCAGCAGCTTGGCCTTAAGGCGGGAGGATTACAATGAGCAGTTCTTC
D gene: .; CDR3 length: 19; V gene: TRBV15; J gene: TRBJ1-3; clone size: .; CDR3 protein: CATSRGAWRTGDSGNTIYF; CDR3 DNA: TGTGCCACCAGCAGGGGAGCCTGGCGGACGGGGGACTCTGGAAACACCATATATTTT
D gene: .; CDR3 length: 14; V gene: TRBV5-1; J gene: TRBJ2-7; clone size: few; CDR3 protein: CASNYNGPSYEQYF; CDR3 DNA: TGCGCCAGCAACTACAACGGTCCCTCCTACGAGCAGTACTTC
D gene: .; CDR3 length: 14; V gene: TRBV12-3/TRBV12-4; J gene: TRBJ2-1; clone size: .; CDR3 protein: CAAAFGGSYNEQFF; CDR3 DNA: TGTGCCGCGGCCTTTGGGGGCTCCTACAATGAGCAGTTCTTC
D gene: .; CDR3 length: 15; V gene: TRBV7-6; J gene: TRBJ1-1; clone size: .; CDR3 protein: CASSLDTRGNTEAFF; CDR3 DNA: TGTGCCAGCAGCTTAGACACCCGAGGAAACACTGAAGCTTTCTTT
D gene: .; CDR3 length: 15; V gene: TRBV6-2/TRBV6-3; J gene: TRBJ2-1; clone size: .; CDR3 protein: CASSYSRAGYNEQFF; CDR3 DNA: TGTGCCAGCAGTTACTCTCGGGCGGGTTACAATGAGCAGTTCTTC
D gene: .; CDR3 length: 12; V gene: TRBV11-2; J gene: TRBJ1-1; clone size: .; CDR3 protein: CASSLGVTEAFF; CDR3 DNA: TGTGCCAGCAGCTTAGGTGTCACTGAAGCTTTCTTT